The 12 T cell receptor beta chains listed next were all sequenced from one sample in a study of blood T cell repertoires in COVID-19 (TCRdb year 2020). Library creation used the immunoSEQ multiplex PCR assay. What TCRdb holds here is the immuneACCESS table cut down to in-frame rearrangements. Part of the clones is not present; checked against another copy, under half of the missing clones reflect an unresolved V gene, and the others are unexplained. This sample is represented by tens of thousands of clones; about nine tenths of them were singletons. The ten largest clones take up roughly 9% of the sample. The sequenced sample was peripheral blood. The receptors come from a human donor in a cohort sampled during active COVID-19.

The chain uses TRBV7-8 and TRBJ2-3, with 10 bases fitting TRBD1. The junction had 4 bases not matched to a gene; V was cut back by 2 bases and J by 5 bases. The V gene's germline CDR1 is SGHVS and CDR2 FQNEAQ. This CDR3 has 15 residues. The CDR3: CASSLMGQGIDTQYF. The CDR3 nucleotides are TGTGCCAGCAGCTTAATGGGACAGGGGATAGATACGCAGTATTTT.

CDR3 in DNA: TGTGCCAGCAGCCATAGACAGGGCGGCCATGAGCAGTTCTTC. Protein sequence: CASSHRQGGHEQFF. The J gene is TRBJ2-1, the V gene TRBV3-1 (or the pseudogene TRBV3-2), with 7 bases that match TRBD1. The CDR3 extends over 14 amino acids. Germline V CDR1 and CDR2: LGHDT, YNNKEL (reference sequence). V gave up 3 bases and J gave up 8 bases; unmatched junction bases: 7.

This clone was recorded once. V and J are TRBV30 and TRBJ2-3, with D perhaps TRBD2 (7 bases). V was pared by 2 bases and J by 6 bases, with 12 bases between. This CDR3 contains 13 residues. From germline, CDR1 is GTSNPN and CDR2 SVGIG (reference sequence). Here the CDR3 reads CAWSRGGKDTQYF. In DNA, the CDR3 is TGTGCCTGGAGTAGGGGGGGCAAGGATACGCAGTATTTT. Drawing the rest from reference TRBV30 and TRBJ2-3, the complete variable domain is SQTIHQWPATLVQPVGSPLSLECTVEGTSNPNLYWYRQAAGRGLQLLFYSVGIGQISSEVPQNLSASRPQDRQFILSSKKLLLSDSGFYLCAWSRGGKDTQYFGPGTRLTVL.

As to this clone: One end of the junction varies from germline; a read error may be responsible. The chain is built from TRBV7-2 and TRBJ2-7, with 11 bases lining up with TRBD2. CDR3 size: 14 residues. Germline loops: CDR1 SGHTA, CDR2 FQGNSA. CDR3 coding DNA: TGTGCCAGCAGCGTAGCGGGAGGGCGCTACGAGCAGTACTTC. Protein product: CASSVAGGRYEQYF. Looking up the rest from reference TRBV7-2 and TRBJ2-7 gives the full variable domain: GAGVSQSPSNKVTEKGKDVELRCDPISGHTALYWYRQSLGQGLEFLIYFQGNSAPDKSGLPSDRFSAERTGGSVSTLTIQRTQQEDSAVYLCASSVAGGRYEQYFGPGTRLTVT.

The chain has TRBV10-3 and TRBJ2-1, with 10 bases lining up with TRBD2. The CDR3 has 13 amino acids. The V gene's germline CDR1 is ENHRY and CDR2 SYGVKD. The ends lost 10 bases at V and 5 bases at J; junction bases unmatched: 5. The chain's CDR3 is CATAGTSDNEQFF. CDR3 DNA: TGTGCCACGGCCGGGACTAGCGACAATGAGCAGTTCTTC.

The V and J genes are TRBV7-8 and TRBJ1-1, with 10 bases that match TRBD1. The CDR3 is 15 amino acids. CDR1 is SGHVS and CDR2 is FQNEAQ in the germline V gene. V was pared by 4 bases and J by 3 bases, with 5 bases of the junction left unmatched. The CDR3 loop is CASSYGTGDYTEAFF. CDR3 nucleotide sequence: TGTGCCAGCAGCTATGGGACAGGGGACTACACTGAAGCTTTCTTT.

The rearrangement links TRBV5-1 to TRBJ2-3; 9 bases are a match to TRBD1. The length of the CDR3 is 16 residues. V gave up 4 bases and J gave up 0 bases; unmatched junction bases: 6. CDR1 is SGHRS and CDR2 is YFSETQ in the germline V gene. In DNA, the CDR3 is TGCGCCAGCAGCCCGGCAGGGACAGGGAGCACAGATACGCAGTATTTT. Amino acids: CASSPAGTGSTDTQYF. The variable domain in full, completed from reference TRBV5-1 and TRBJ2-3, reads KAGVTQTPRYLIKTRGQQVTLSCSPISGHRSVSWYQQTPGQGLQFLFEYFSETQRNKGNFPGRFSGRQFSNSRSEMNVSTLELGDSALYLCASSPAGTGSTDTQYFGPGTRLTVL.

The chain joins TRBV19 to TRBJ2-3, with 9 bases fitting TRBD1. The trim removed 5 bases at V and 0 bases at J, leaving 21 bases unmatched. CDR3 size: 21 residues. Germline assignment: CDR1 LNHDA and CDR2 SQIVND (reference sequence). CDR3 protein: CASSPLWSGTGSHPSTDTQYF. CDR3 nucleotide sequence: TGTGCCAGTAGTCCCCTTTGGAGCGGGACAGGGTCCCATCCTAGCACAGATACGCAGTATTTT.

This sequence joins TRBV24-1 and TRBJ1-1; D is possibly TRBD1 (6 bases). The germline gives CDR1 KGHDR, CDR2 SFDVKD. This CDR3 is 13 amino acids long. The V end lost 7 bases, the J end lost 8 bases, and 16 bases lay between the germline ends. The CDR3 protein is CATRGGQKLEAFF. In nucleotides, the CDR3 is TGTGCCACCAGGGGTGGACAGAAATTAGAAGCTTTCTTT.

In this sample, this clone turned up once. The chain joins TRBV6-5 to TRBJ2-1, with D possibly matching TRBD2 (6 bases). Germline CDR1 and CDR2: MNHEY and SVGAGI. Trimming left V 0 bases short and J 4 bases short, with 13 bases between. This CDR3 has 16 residues. The CDR3 DNA reads as TGTGCCAGCAGTTACTCGAGAGCGGGTGTATACAATGAGCAGTTCTTC. The encoded protein is CASSYSRAGVYNEQFF.

The V and J genes are TRBV6-5 and TRBJ2-5, with D unresolved. The CDR3 spans 10 residues. From germline, CDR1 is MNHEY and CDR2 SVGAGI. Trimming removed 7 bases at V and 5 bases at J, with 5 bases between. The chain's CDR3 is CASIRETQYF. The CDR3 DNA reads TGTGCCAGCATCCGGGAGACCCAGTACTTC.

V and J are TRBV12-3 or TRBV12-4 and TRBJ1-2; 8 bases are shared with TRBD1. J lost 8 bases, V lost 6 bases, and 8 bases had no gene match. The CDR3 has 13 amino acids. Here the CDR3 DNA reads TGTGCCAGCAGCCCGGGACAGGCTCGGGGCTACACCTTC. It encodes CASSPGQARGYTF.